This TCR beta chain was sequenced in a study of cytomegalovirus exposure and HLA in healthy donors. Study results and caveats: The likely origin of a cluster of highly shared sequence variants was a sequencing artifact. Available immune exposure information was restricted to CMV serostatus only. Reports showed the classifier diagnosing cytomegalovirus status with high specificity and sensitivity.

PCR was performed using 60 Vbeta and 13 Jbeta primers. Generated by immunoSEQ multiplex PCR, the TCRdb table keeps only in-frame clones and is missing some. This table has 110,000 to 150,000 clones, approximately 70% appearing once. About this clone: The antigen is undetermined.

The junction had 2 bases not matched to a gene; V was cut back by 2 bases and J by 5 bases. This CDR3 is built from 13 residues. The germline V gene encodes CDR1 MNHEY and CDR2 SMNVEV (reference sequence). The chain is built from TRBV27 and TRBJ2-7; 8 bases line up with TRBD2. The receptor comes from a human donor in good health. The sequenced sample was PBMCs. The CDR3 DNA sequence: TGTGCCAGCAGTTTAATAGCGGGGAACGAGCAGTACTTC. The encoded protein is CASSLIAGNEQYF.